This record covers a single T cell receptor beta chain. This clone appeared a few times. The specificity of this receptor is unknown. Per-base quality was not reported, and no clone a single base away is much larger than it. The data belong to a study of beta chain features in type 1 diabetes (dated by TCRdb to the late 2010s). About the investigation overall: Patients and healthy donors did not differ in mean age, gender distribution, total cell number or subset yield. The study compared TCRB repertoires of sorted circulating CD4+ T cell subsets between recently diagnosed type 1 diabetes patients and matched healthy donors. Whereas all 28 donors provided naive and central memory subsets, regulatory and stem cell-like memory subsets were isolated from just 8 patients and roughly eight healthy donors. A total of 100 million to 140 million sorted cells were examined across all samples, and the number of cells per subset was strongly correlated with RNA yield.

Each donor gave one peripheral blood draw, averaging about 120 mL, which was collected into heparinised tubes. Naive, central memory, regulatory and stem cell-like memory CD4+ T cells were sorted on a BD FACSAria II using a panel including CD45RO, CCR7, CD25, CD127, CD95 and CD27. Purity was above 95% for every sorted population. Right away, PBMCs were isolated by Lymphoprep density gradient centrifugation and were stained directly, with no culture step. Samples were stained and sorted in pairs, with one healthy donor and one patient per experiment, so that batch effects were minimized. Inclusive of the bounding cysteine and phenylalanine, the CDR3 is 18 residues long. This entry keeps only the CDR3 DNA: 54 bases, framed from base 1. The germline V gene (reference sequence) gives CDR1 as SGHNT and CDR2 as YYREEE. V trim: 0 bases; J trim: 0 bases; unmatched bases: 11. All of the isolated RNA was reverse transcribed with the High Capacity cDNA Reverse Transcription Kit, so expressed TCRB transcripts were sequenced. Naive, central memory and regulatory T cell samples underwent deep immunoSEQ sequencing, averaging roughly 3.5 million total reads per sample. After sorted cells were lysed in RLT buffer, RNA was extracted with DNase-treated RNeasy Micro or Mini kits, with the choice depending on cell number. To prevent cross-contamination, every cell subset was processed on its own, while patient and healthy donor samples were processed together. The immunoSEQ multiplex PCR was used to amplify TCRB sequences from cDNA, yielding 87-bp fragments that span the CDR3 region. Sequencing of the amplicons was performed on the Illumina HiSeq platform. The study's own analysis went as follows. PCR bias was computationally corrected using synthetic template baselines, reads within Hamming distance 2 were collapsed, and singletons that could not be merged were discarded. Reads were aligned against IMGT to assign V, D and J genes, CDR3 length and insertions or deletions at six rearrangement sites. Within each subset, clonotype counts were normalized to sorted cell number, after which true diversity and Gini coefficients were computed with the tcR R package. The overlap coefficient, calculated on TCRB nucleotide sequences, was used to quantify repertoire sharing. In TCRdb, the immuneACCESS table is reduced to in-frame sequences with V and J assigned. These tables do not hold every clone; where another copy was compared, an unresolved V gene accounts for under half, and the others remain unexplained. D and trimming come from the DNA, and the V and J calls and clone size come from that table. The sample records over 150,000 clones, 10% to 15% of which are singletons. Less than 0.7% of the sample lies in the top ten.

Paper-wide results and their limitations: Patients with type 1 diabetes made fewer insertions and deleted more nucleotides at VDJ recombination sites, implying thymic rearrangement abnormalities. In all four CD4+ subsets, TCRB CDR3 length was moderately but significantly shorter in type 1 diabetes patients. Because small numbers of individuals were included in the HLA sub-analyses, any influence of HLA type on TCRB rearrangement was left unresolved. Sequencing cDNA rather than genomic DNA could over-represent highly expressing activated cells, although activation and CD3 levels did not differ between groups. Shorter templates might have been favored by PCR, but patient and control samples were amplified and corrected together, so both groups would have been affected equally by any skew. The naive, central memory and regulatory TCRB repertoires appeared to resemble one another more closely among patients than among healthy donors.

Sequencing input: central memory CD4+ T cells from blood. The sequence came from a woman between 18 and 29 years old in good health. The sequence links TRBV5-4 to TRBJ1-2; the junction holds 7 bases that match TRBD1. The nucleotide sequence is given as TGTGCCAGCAGCTTGGGGGGGACAGCCGGCGGGTCTAACTATGGCTACACCTTC. Translated, it reads CASSLGGTAGGSNYGYTF.